This T cell receptor beta chain was recorded in a study of blood T cell repertoires in COVID-19. Study at large: Sources were T cells, B-cell-depleted T cells, or PBMCs; the material itself was cDNA or gDNA.

This clone was observed a handful of times. Germline V CDR1 and CDR2: MDHEN, SYDVKM. The V segment lost 8 bases and the J segment 5 bases; nucleotides outside the gene matches: 9. The CDR3 totals 15 residues. Self-reported history from a screening survey and questionnaire set each donor's cohort. Some clones are missing from TCRdb's copy, which holds only in-frame ones; the method was immunoSEQ multiplex PCR. This table has some 260,000 clones, over 75% appearing once. The sequenced sample was PBMCs or T cells enriched from blood (not recorded which). The rearrangement uses TRBV28 and TRBJ2-3, with 11 nucleotides matching TRBD2. The sequence came from a man aged 40-49 years who had recovered from COVID-19. This CDR3 is CASSPQLAGEDTQYF. CDR3 nucleotides: TGTGCCAGCTCCCCCCAACTAGCGGGAGAAGATACGCAGTATTTT.